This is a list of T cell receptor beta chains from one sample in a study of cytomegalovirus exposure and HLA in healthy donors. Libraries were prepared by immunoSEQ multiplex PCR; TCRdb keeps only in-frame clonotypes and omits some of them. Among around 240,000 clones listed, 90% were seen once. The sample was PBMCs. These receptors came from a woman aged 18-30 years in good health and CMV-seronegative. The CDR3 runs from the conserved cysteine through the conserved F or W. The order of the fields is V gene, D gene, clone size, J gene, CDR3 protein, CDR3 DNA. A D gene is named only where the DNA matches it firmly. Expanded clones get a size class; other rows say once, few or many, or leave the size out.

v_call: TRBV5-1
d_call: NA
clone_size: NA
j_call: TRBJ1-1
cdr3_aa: CASSLAGGIDTEAFF
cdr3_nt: TGCGCCAGCAGCTTGGCGGGGGGGATCGACACTGAAGCTTTCTTT

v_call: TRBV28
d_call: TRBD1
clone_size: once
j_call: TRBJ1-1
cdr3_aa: CASSSRQGANEAFF
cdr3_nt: TGTGCCAGCAGTTCAAGACAGGGGGCAAATGAAGCTTTCTTT

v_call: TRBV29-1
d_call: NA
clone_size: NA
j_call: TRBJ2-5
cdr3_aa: CSVVVTGVGETQYF
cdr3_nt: TGCAGCGTTGTGGTGACGGGGGTCGGCGAGACCCAGTACTTC

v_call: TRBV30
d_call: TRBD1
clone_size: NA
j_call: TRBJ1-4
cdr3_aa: CAWSGIETGRGGSANEKLFF
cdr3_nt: TGTGCCTGGAGTGGGATAGAGACAGGGAGAGGAGGTTCGGCTAATGAAAAACTGTTTTTT

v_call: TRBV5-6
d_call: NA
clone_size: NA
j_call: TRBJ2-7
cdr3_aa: CASSLGLTEQYF
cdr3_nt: TGTGCCAGCAGCTTGGGGCTTACCGAGCAGTACTTC

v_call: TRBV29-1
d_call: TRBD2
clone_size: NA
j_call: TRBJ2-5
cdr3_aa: CSVGLAGETQYF
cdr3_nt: TGCAGCGTTGGACTAGCGGGGGAGACCCAGTACTTC

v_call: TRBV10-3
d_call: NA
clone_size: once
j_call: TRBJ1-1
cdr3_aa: CAIRGTEFNTEAFF
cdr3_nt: TGTGCCATCAGGGGTACAGAGTTTAACACTGAAGCTTTCTTT

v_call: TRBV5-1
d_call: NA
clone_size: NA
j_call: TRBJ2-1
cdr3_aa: CASSLEGRVNNERQFF
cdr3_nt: TGCGCCAGCAGCTTGGAGGGCAGGGTAAATAATGAGCGGCAGTTCTTC

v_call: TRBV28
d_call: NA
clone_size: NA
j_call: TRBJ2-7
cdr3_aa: CASSLGGGYGYEQYF
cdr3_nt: TGTGCCAGCAGTTTGGGCGGAGGTTATGGCTACGAGCAGTACTTC

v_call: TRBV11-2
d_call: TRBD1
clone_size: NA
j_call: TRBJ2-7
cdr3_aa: CASSLDRGGDEQYF
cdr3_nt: TGTGCCAGCAGCTTGGACAGGGGGGGCGACGAGCAGTACTTC

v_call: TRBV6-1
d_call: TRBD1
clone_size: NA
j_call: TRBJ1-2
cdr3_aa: CASSELGQAANYGYTF
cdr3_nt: TGTGCCAGCAGTGAACTCGGACAGGCAGCTAACTATGGCTACACCTTC

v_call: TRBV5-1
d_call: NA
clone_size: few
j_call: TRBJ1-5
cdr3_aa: CASSLSGNQPQHF
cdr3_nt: TGCGCCAGCAGCCTTAGCGGCAATCAGCCCCAGCATTTT

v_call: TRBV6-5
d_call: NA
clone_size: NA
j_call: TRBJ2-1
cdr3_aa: CASSYPRDEQFF
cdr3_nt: TGTGCCAGCAGTTATCCCCGCGATGAGCAGTTCTTC

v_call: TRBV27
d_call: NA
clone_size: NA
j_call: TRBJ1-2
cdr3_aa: CASSLGPGISGYTF
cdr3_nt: TGTGCCAGCAGTTTAGGTCCGGGGATATCTGGCTACACCTTC

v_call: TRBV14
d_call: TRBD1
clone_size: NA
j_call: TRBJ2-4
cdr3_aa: CASSLGPGTANIQYF
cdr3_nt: TGTGCCAGCAGCCTGGGGCCAGGGACAGCCAACATTCAGTACTTC

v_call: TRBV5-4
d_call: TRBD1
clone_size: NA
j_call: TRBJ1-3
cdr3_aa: CASSRRQGTGNTIYF
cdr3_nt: TGTGCCAGCAGCCGTCGACAGGGGACTGGAAACACCATATATTTT

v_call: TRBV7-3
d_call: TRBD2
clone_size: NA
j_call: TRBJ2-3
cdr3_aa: CASSLISSGGLLGTDTQYF
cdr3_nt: TGTGCCAGCAGCTTAATATCCAGCGGGGGTCTCCTGGGCACAGATACGCAGTATTTT

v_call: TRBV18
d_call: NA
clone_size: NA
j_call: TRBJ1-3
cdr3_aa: CASSPPAASGNTIYF
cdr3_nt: TGTGCCAGCTCACCACCGGCGGCCTCTGGAAACACCATATATTTT

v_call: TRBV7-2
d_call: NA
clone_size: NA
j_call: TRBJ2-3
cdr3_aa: CASSSSSTDTQYF
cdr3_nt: TGTGCCAGCAGCTCATCCAGCACAGATACGCAGTATTTT

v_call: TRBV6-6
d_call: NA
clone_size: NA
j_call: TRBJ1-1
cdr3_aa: CASISTEAFF
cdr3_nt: TGTGCCAGCATCAGCACTGAAGCTTTCTTT

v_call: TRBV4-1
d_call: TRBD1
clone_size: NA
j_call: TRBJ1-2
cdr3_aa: CASSRPGTGDGYTF
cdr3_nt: TGCGCCAGCAGCCGCCCCGGGACAGGGGATGGCTACACCTTC

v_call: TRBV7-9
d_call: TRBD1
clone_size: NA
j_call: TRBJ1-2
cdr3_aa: CASSLGDRVSYGYTF
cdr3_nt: TGTGCCAGCAGCTTAGGGGACAGGGTGTCCTATGGCTACACCTTC

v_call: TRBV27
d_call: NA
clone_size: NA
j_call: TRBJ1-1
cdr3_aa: CASKGGMNTEAFF
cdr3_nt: TGTGCCAGCAAAGGAGGAATGAACACTGAAGCTTTCTTT

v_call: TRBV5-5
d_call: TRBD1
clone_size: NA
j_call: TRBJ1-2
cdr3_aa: CASSLAGTGVYGYTF
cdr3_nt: TGTGCCAGCAGCTTGGCAGGGACAGGGGTGTATGGCTACACCTTC

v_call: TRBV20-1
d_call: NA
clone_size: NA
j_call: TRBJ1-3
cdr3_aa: CSAARPDTIYF
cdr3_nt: TGCAGTGCTGCGCGTCCGGACACCATATATTTT

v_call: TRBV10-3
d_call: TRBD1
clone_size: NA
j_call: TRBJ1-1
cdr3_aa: CAAGQGGTEAFF
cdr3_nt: TGTGCCGCTGGACAGGGCGGCACTGAAGCTTTCTTT

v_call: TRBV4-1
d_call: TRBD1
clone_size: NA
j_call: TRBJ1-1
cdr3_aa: CASSREQGVNTEAFF
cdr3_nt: TGCGCCAGCAGCCGAGAACAGGGGGTGAACACTGAAGCTTTCTTT

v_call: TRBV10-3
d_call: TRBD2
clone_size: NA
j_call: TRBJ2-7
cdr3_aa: CAIRRGLAGGYEQYF
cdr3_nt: TGTGCCATCAGGCGGGGACTAGCGGGAGGCTACGAGCAGTACTTC

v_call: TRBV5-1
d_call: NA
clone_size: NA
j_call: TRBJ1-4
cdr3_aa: CASSPDSRREKLFF
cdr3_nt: TGCGCCAGCAGCCCTGATAGTCGCAGGGAAAAACTGTTTTTT

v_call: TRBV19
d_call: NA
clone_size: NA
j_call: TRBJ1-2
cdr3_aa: CASSQALYGYTF
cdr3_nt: TGTGCCAGTAGCCAGGCGCTCTATGGCTACACCTTC

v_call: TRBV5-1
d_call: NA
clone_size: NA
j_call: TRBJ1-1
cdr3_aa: CASSFARQANTEAFF
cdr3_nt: TGCGCCAGCAGCTTTGCCCGGCAGGCGAACACTGAAGCTTTCTTT

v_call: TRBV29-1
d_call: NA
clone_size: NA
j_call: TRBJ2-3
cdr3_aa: CSASMVRADTQYF
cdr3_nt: TGCAGCGCATCCATGGTGCGCGCAGATACGCAGTATTTT

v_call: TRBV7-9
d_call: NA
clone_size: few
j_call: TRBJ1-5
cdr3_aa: CASSLGEGQPQHF
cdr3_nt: TGTGCCAGCAGCTTAGGGGAGGGACAGCCCCAGCATTTT

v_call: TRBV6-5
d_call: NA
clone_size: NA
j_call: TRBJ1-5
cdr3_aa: CATGNQPQHF
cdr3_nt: TGTGCCACGGGAAATCAGCCCCAGCATTTT

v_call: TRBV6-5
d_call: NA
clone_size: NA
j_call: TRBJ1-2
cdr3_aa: CASSYIYTGRGYTF
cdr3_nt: TGTGCCAGCAGTTACATTTACACAGGAAGGGGCTACACCTTC

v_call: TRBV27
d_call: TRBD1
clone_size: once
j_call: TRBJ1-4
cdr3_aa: CASSLEATGGYNEKLFF
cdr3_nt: TGTGCCAGCAGTCTCGAAGCGACAGGGGGGTATAATGAAAAACTGTTTTTT

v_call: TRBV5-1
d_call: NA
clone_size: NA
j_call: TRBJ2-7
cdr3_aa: CASSLDTSSYEQYF
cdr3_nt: TGCGCCAGCAGCTTGGACACCAGCTCCTACGAGCAGTACTTC

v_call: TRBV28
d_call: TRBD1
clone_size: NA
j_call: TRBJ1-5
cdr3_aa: CASTSLDRAYQPQHF
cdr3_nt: TGTGCCAGCACCTCCCTTGACAGGGCCTATCAGCCCCAGCATTTT

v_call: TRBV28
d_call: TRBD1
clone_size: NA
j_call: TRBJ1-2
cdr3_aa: CASSTGQGRLQF
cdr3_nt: TGTGCCAGCAGTACCGGACAGGGGCGATTACAATTC

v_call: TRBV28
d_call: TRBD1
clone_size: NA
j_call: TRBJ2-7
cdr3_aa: CASSLRGTGSYEQYF
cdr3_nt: TGTGCCAGCAGTTTAAGAGGGACAGGGTCCTACGAGCAGTACTTC

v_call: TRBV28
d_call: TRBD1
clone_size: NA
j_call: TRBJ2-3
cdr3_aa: CASYSRDRGWGTQYF
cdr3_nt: TGTGCCAGCTACAGCCGGGACAGGGGTTGGGGTACGCAGTATTTT

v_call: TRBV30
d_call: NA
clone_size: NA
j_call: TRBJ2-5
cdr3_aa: CAWSEGPDQETQYF
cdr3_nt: TGTGCCTGGAGTGAGGGGCCAGACCAAGAGACCCAGTACTTC

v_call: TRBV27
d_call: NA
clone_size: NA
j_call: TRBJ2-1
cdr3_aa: CASSRRLDHYNEQFF
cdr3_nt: TGTGCCAGCAGTCGACGACTAGACCACTACAATGAGCAGTTCTTC

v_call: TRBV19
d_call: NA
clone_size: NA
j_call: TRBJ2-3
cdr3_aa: CASSVGLPTDTQYF
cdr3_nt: TGTGCCAGTAGTGTTGGACTACCCACAGATACGCAGTATTTT

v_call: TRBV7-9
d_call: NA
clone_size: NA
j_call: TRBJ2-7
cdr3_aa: CASSLYSGGRPVSYEQYF
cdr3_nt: TGTGCCAGCAGCTTGTATAGCGGTGGGAGGCCAGTCTCCTACGAGCAGTACTTC

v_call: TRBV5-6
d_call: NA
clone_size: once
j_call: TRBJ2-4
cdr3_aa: CASSHRGEPNIQYF
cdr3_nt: TGTGCCAGCAGCCATCGGGGAGAGCCCAACATTCAGTACTTC

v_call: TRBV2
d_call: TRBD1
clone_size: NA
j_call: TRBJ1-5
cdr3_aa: CASRPGQANNQPQHF
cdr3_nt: TGTGCCAGCAGGCCCGGACAGGCGAACAATCAGCCCCAGCATTTT

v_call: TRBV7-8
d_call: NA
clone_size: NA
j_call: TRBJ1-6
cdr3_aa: CASSLADTNSPLHF
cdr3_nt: TGTGCCAGCAGCTTAGCTGATACAAATTCACCCCTCCACTTT

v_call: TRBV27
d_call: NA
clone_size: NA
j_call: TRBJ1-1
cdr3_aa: CASSPLGGPEAFF
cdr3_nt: TGTGCCAGCAGTCCTCTGGGAGGTCCTGAAGCTTTCTTT

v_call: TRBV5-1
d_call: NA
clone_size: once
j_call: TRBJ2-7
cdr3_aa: CASSLEQGRYEQYF
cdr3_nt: TGCGCCAGCAGCTTGGAACAGGGTCGCTACGAGCAGTACTTC

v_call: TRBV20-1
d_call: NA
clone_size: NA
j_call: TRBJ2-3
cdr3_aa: CSARAGDTQYF
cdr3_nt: TGCAGTGCTAGAGCAGGGGATACGCAGTATTTT

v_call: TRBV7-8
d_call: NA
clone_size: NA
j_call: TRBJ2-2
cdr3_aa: CASSLNSHPRGAVETGELFF
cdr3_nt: TGTGCCAGCAGCTTAAACTCCCACCCCAGGGGTGCGGTGGAAACCGGGGAGCTGTTTTTT

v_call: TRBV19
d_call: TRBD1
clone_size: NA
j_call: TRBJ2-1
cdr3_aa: CASSIRPGQGYDNEQFF
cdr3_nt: TGTGCCAGTAGTATAAGACCGGGACAGGGATACGACAATGAGCAGTTCTTC